These 23 T cell receptor beta chains came from one sample sequenced in a study of shared clonotypes between healthy human individuals. Here immunoSEQ multiplex PCR was the method, and the copy in TCRdb shows in-frame clones only, minus some. The sample yields 980,000 or so clones, 70% to 85% seen once. The source material was memory CD4+ T cells sorted from blood. As for subset: CD45RA-negative fraction. The receptors were sampled from a man aged 18 to 29 in good health.

V gene TRBV16 combines with J gene TRBJ2-7, with D maybe TRBD1 (6 bases). Trimming shortened V by 0 bases and J by 2 bases, and 8 bases separated the two germline ends. Germline V gene data show CDR1 as KGHSY and CDR2 as FQNENV. This CDR3 is 14 amino acids long. The CDR3 reads CASSQSQGPYEQYF. CDR3 nucleotides: TGTGCCAGCAGCCAATCACAGGGACCCTACGAGCAGTACTTC.

This clone came up once. V gene TRBV6-6 combines with J gene TRBJ2-5; the D gene could be TRBD1 or TRBD2 (5 bases each). The CDR3 length is 13 residues. Germline lookup yields CDR1 MNHNY and CDR2 SVGAGI (reference sequence). Between the trimmed V and J ends, which lost 6 bases and 3 bases, there was a span of 11 bases. The CDR3 DNA sequence: TGTGCCAGCAGAAAAGGGACCGAAGAGACCCAGTACTTC. This gives the protein CASRKGTEETQYF.

The genes are TRBV11-2 and TRBJ1-2; D remains unclear. Germline CDR1 and CDR2: SGHAT and FQNNGV. The germline V and J ends were trimmed by 6 bases and 3 bases, with 14 bases remaining between them. This CDR3 spans 14 amino acids. The CDR3 DNA reads as TGTGCCAGCAGTCCAGGTTATCGGGACTATGGCTACACCTTC. This gives the protein CASSPGYRDYGYTF. Full variable domain (remainder filled in from reference TRBV11-2 and TRBJ1-2): EAGVAQSPRYKIIEKRQSVAFWCNPISGHATLYWYQQILGQGPKLLIQFQNNGVVDDSQLPKDRFSAERLKGVDSTLKIQPAKLEDSAVYLCASSPGYRDYGYTFGSGTRLTVV.

This clone was detected a few times. V and J are TRBV30 and TRBJ2-3; no definite D call. The V end was cut by 8 bases, the J end by 2 bases, with 14 bases between. In germline, CDR1 is GTSNPN, CDR2 SVGIG (reference sequence). The CDR3 length is 13 residues. For the CDR3, the DNA is TGTGCCCTCGAGTCGGGTGCCACAGATACGCAGTATTTT. As protein: CALESGATDTQYF.

As regards this clone: Other nucleotide sequences from this sample produce the same CDR3. This chain connects TRBV19 to TRBJ1-5; no definite D call. This CDR3 spans 13 amino acids. Trimming pared 6 bases from V and 0 bases from J, leaving 6 bases between. The germline V gene has CDR1 LNHDA and CDR2 SQIVND (reference sequence). The CDR3 DNA follows: TGTGCCAGTAGCCCAGATAGCAATCAGCCCCAGCATTTT. Protein: CASSPDSNQPQHF. The variable domain in full, completed from reference TRBV19 and TRBJ1-5, reads DGGITQSPKYLFRKEGQNVTLSCEQNLNHDAMYWYRQDPGQGLRLIYYSQIVNDFQKGDIAEGYSVSREKKESFPLTVTSAQKNPTAFYLCASSPDSNQPQHFGDGTRLSIL.

The rearrangement links TRBV9 to TRBJ1-2; a weak D match, TRBD1 (5 bases). V was clipped by 4 bases and J by 4 bases, with 14 bases between them. The length of the CDR3 is 14 residues. Germline V gives CDR1 SGDLS, CDR2 YYNGEE. This CDR3 reads CASSRGSDSYGYTF. Written as DNA, the CDR3 is TGTGCCAGCAGCAGGGGCAGCGACTCCTATGGCTACACCTTC.

CDR3 bases: TGTGCCAGTATCCCAGGGACAGGCGGAAACACCATATATTTT. It codes for CASIPGTGGNTIYF. This rearrangement joins TRBV19 to TRBJ1-3; 8 bases are shared with TRBD1. V shed 7 bases, J shed 4 bases, and the junction held 6 bases outside the gene matches. The CDR3 sequence is 14 residues long. CDR1 and CDR2 from the germline V gene are LNHDA and SQIVND (reference sequence).

The rearrangement links TRBV19 to TRBJ2-1; D is possibly TRBD2 (6 bases). Germline V gene data show CDR1 as LNHDA and CDR2 as SQIVND (reference sequence). CDR3 size: 17 residues. V dropped 5 bases and J dropped 0 bases, with 17 bases sitting between them. CDR3 protein: CASSPRFSGSSYNEQFF. CDR3 nucleotides: TGTGCCAGTAGTCCCCGCTTTAGCGGAAGCTCCTACAATGAGCAGTTCTTC.

The J gene is TRBJ1-1, the V gene TRBV27; a possible D gene is TRBD1 (6 bases). Germline V CDR1 and CDR2: MNHEY, SMNVEV (reference sequence). Trimming pared 6 bases from V and 7 bases from J, leaving 21 bases between. This CDR3 is 15 amino acids long. The DNA for the CDR3 is TGTGCCAGCAGCTCCCCACAGGGCCTCCCCCATGAAGCTTTCTTT. It specifies CASSSPQGLPHEAFF.

The chain employs TRBV5-1 and TRBJ2-2, with D maybe TRBD2 (5 bases). The germline V gene encodes CDR1 SGHRS and CDR2 YFSETQ. Trimming took 0 bases from V and 1 from J, leaving 7 bases between them. The CDR3 has 15 residues. The CDR3, as DNA: TGCGCCAGCAGCTTGGGCGGGTTGAACACCGGGGAGCTGTTTTTT. It codes for CASSLGGLNTGELFF.

This clone appeared a few times. The rearrangement links TRBV7-2 to TRBJ1-1; D remains ambiguous. Trimming stripped 6 bases from V and 9 bases from J, with 11 bases between. The CDR3 totals 11 residues. CDR1 SGHTA and CDR2 FQGNSA come from the germline V gene. CDR3 loop: CASSAASQAFF. The CDR3 nucleotides are TGTGCCAGCAGTGCAGCGAGTCAAGCTTTCTTT. Drawing the rest from reference TRBV7-2 and TRBJ1-1, the complete variable domain is GAGVSQSPSNKVTEKGKDVELRCDPISGHTALYWYRQSLGQGLEFLIYFQGNSAPDKSGLPSDRFSAERTGGSVSTLTIQRTQQEDSAVYLCASSAASQAFFGQGTRLTVV.

CDR3 DNA sequence: TGCGCCAGCAGCTCCCATCAGCCCCAGCATTTT. This sequence encodes CASSSHQPQHF. The chain carries TRBV5-1 and TRBJ1-5; D not resolved. The CDR3 length is 11 residues. Germline V gives CDR1 SGHRS, CDR2 YFSETQ. With 3 bases removed from V and 5 bases from J, the gap between germline ends came to 3 bases.

This clone has a single count. The genes are TRBV30 and TRBJ1-2; 7 bases map to TRBD1. The CDR3 loop spans 13 amino acids. Trimming cost V 0 bases and J 7 bases; bases outside gene matches: 5. Germline CDR1 GTSNPN, CDR2 SVGIG (reference sequence). The CDR3 DNA sequence: TGTGCCTGGAGTGTGGGGACAGCCCGTGGCTACACCTTC. This sequence encodes CAWSVGTARGYTF.

This clone was observed a single time. The chain couples TRBV30 to TRBJ2-1; no definite D call. This CDR3 has 14 amino acids. The V and J ends lost 4 bases and 6 bases respectively, with 16 bases between them. CDR1 and CDR2 from the germline V gene are GTSNPN and SVGIG (reference sequence). The CDR3 nucleotides read TGTGCCTGGACTCTTTCCAAGTCGGGCAATGAGCAGTTCTTC. It encodes CAWTLSKSGNEQFF.

V is TRBV7-9 and J is TRBJ2-5; a possible D gene is TRBD1 (6 bases). V dropped 6 bases and J dropped 5 bases, with 19 bases sitting between them. This CDR3 comprises 15 residues. CDR1 and CDR2 (germline): SEHNR, FQNEAQ (reference sequence). CDR3 DNA: TGTGCCAGCAGGATCGAGGCGAGCCAGGGGGAGACCCAGTACTTC. Residues: CASRIEASQGETQYF.

J is TRBJ2-2 and V is TRBV27; 8 bases line up with TRBD2. Germline V gene lookup returns CDR1 MNHEY and CDR2 SMNVEV (reference sequence). The junction had 13 bases not matched to a gene; V was cut back by 7 bases and J by 3 bases. CDR3 length: 17 amino acids. The CDR3 spells CASTLGGASMYTGELFF. CDR3 sequence (DNA): TGTGCCAGCACCCTCGGGGGGGCCAGTATGTACACCGGGGAGCTGTTTTTT.

The chain couples TRBV5-1 to TRBJ2-7; D is uncertain. The CDR3 contains 12 residues. The ends were cut back, 5 bases at V and 0 bases at J, with 6 bases in the middle. From germline, CDR1 is SGHRS and CDR2 YFSETQ. The CDR3 here is CASSQNSYEQYF. The CDR3 DNA reads TGCGCCAGCAGTCAGAACTCCTACGAGCAGTACTTC.

There are a few counts of this clone. This chain connects TRBV5-1 to TRBJ1-1, with 7 bases fitting TRBD1. The length of the CDR3 is 14 residues. The V and J ends lost 0 bases and 3 bases, in that order; junction bases with no gene match: 2. Germline CDR1 reads SGHRS; CDR2 reads YFSETQ. CDR3 in amino acids: CASSLGDSYTEAFF. The CDR3 DNA reads as TGCGCCAGCAGCTTGGGGGACAGCTACACTGAAGCTTTCTTT.

The V call is TRBV28, the J call TRBJ1-2, with TRBD1 matching over 7 bases. The germline CDR1 and CDR2 sequences are MDHEN and SYDVKM. The CDR3 runs to 13 residues. V was clipped by 5 bases and J by 6 bases; unmatched bases: 6. CDR3 nucleotide sequence: TGTGCCAGCAGTCCGACAGGGTGGAATGGCTACACCTTC. Its protein product is CASSPTGWNGYTF.

The chain has TRBV29-1 and TRBJ2-3, with 11 bases aligning to TRBD2. Germline V CDR1 and CDR2: SQVTM, ANQGSEA. Trimming at V came to 8 bases and at J to 5 bases, leaving 9 bases not matched to a gene. The length of the CDR3 is 14 residues. The CDR3 region has the DNA TGCAGCTCGTATAGCGGGGGGGCCAGAGATACGCAGTATTTT. Translation: CSSYSGGARDTQYF.

The V call is TRBV7-2, the J call TRBJ2-7, with 11 bases aligning to TRBD1. Germline CDR1 reads SGHTA; CDR2 reads FQGNSA. The CDR3 runs 15 residues. With 5 bases clipped from V and 4 bases from J, the junction kept 7 bases outside the gene matches. CDR3 bases: TGTGCCAGCAGCCGCAGGGGACAGGGGGAATACGAGCAGTACTTC. As protein: CASSRRGQGEYEQYF. Using reference TRBV7-2 and TRBJ2-7 for the parts outside the CDR3, the full variable domain is GAGVSQSPSNKVTEKGKDVELRCDPISGHTALYWYRQSLGQGLEFLIYFQGNSAPDKSGLPSDRFSAERTGGSVSTLTIQRTQQEDSAVYLCASSRRGQGEYEQYFGPGTRLTVT.

V and J are TRBV10-1 and TRBJ2-5, with 9 bases matching TRBD2. V lost 3 bases, J lost 3 bases, and 2 bases stayed unmatched. The CDR3 is 14 residues long. Germline CDR1 and CDR2: WNHNN and SYGVQD (reference sequence). CDR3: CASSDQRGEETQYF. Written as DNA, the CDR3 is TGCGCCAGCAGTGACCAGCGGGGGGAAGAGACCCAGTACTTC.

Comment on this clone: Other DNA variants within this sample encode the same CDR3. The rearrangement links TRBV30 to TRBJ2-5, with 8 bases lining up with TRBD1. The ends lost 2 bases at V and 4 bases at J; junction bases unmatched: 3. From germline, CDR1 is GTSNPN and CDR2 SVGIG (reference sequence). This CDR3 is 13 amino acids long. Here the CDR3 reads CAWSLTGGETQYF. The CDR3 nucleotides are TGTGCCTGGAGTTTAACAGGGGGAGAGACCCAGTACTTC. Full variable domain (missing parts from reference TRBV30 and TRBJ2-5): SQTIHQWPATLVQPVGSPLSLECTVEGTSNPNLYWYRQAAGRGLQLLFYSVGIGQISSEVPQNLSASRPQDRQFILSSKKLLLSDSGFYLCAWSLTGGETQYFGPGTRLLVL.